The clone carrying this T cell receptor (beta chain) was observed a handful of times. Per the original methods: Reference gene primer amplification gave nucleated cell count estimates. TCRdb's table, derived via immunoSEQ multiplex PCR, lists solely in-frame clones and lacks some. V, J and clone size were drawn from that table, and D and trimming were deduced from the DNA. The top ten hold approximately 1.3% of the sample, which has a few hundred thousand clones, about 90% seen once. The V gene lost 1 base and the J gene lost 7 bases, with 8 bases spanning the gap. Germline V gene lookup returns CDR1 SGHVS and CDR2 FQNEAQ. The CDR3 runs to 14 residues. The record originates from a study of blood T cell repertoires in COVID-19.

The chain is built from TRBV7-8 and TRBJ1-6; D uncertain. This sequence originates from a man between 25 and 39 years old who had recovered from COVID-19. Specimen: PBMCs or T cells enriched from blood (not recorded which). The DNA of the CDR3 is TGTGCCAGCAGCTTAGATTCGGGGAATTCACCCCTCCACTTT. Its protein is CASSLDSGNSPLHF. Drawing the rest from reference TRBV7-8 and TRBJ1-6, the complete variable domain is GAGVSQSPRYKVAKRGQDVALRCDPISGHVSLFWYQQALGQGPEFLTYFQNEAQLDKSGLPSDRFFAERPEGSVSTLKIQRTQQEDSAVYLCASSLDSGNSPLHFGNGTRLTVT.